This T cell receptor beta chain came from a study of blood T cell repertoires in COVID-19. Across the study: The United States, Italy and Spain were the sources of the acute and convalescent COVID-19 samples.

The CDR3 is 16 residues long. Germline assignment: CDR1 KGHSH and CDR2 LQKENI. Trimming pared 1 base from V and 0 bases from J, leaving 10 bases between. The table came from immunoSEQ multiplex PCR; TCRdb's copy has only in-frame clones and leaves some out. This table has approximately 89,000 clones, about 80% appearing once. Sequenced input: peripheral blood. This TCR was sampled from a man aged 65 to 85 with acute or convalescent COVID-19. The rearrangement uses TRBV18 and TRBJ1-5; weak D call: TRBD1 (5 bases). The CDR3 nucleotides are TGTGCCAGCTCACCACAAGGGGTGGATAGCAATCAGCCCCAGCATTTT. It specifies CASSPQGVDSNQPQHF.